The clone carrying this T cell receptor (beta chain) was seen a handful of times. TCR beta CDR3 regions were amplified from RNA. Initially, a first-round RT-PCR of the TCR CDR3 employed the HTBI primer set. TCRdb re-called the multiplex PCR reads with MiXCR, one entry per CDR3 protein. Among nearly 750,000 distinct CDR3 sequences, roughly a third were seen once, and the ten largest hold roughly 30%. The sample originates from a study of T cells in Graves' hyperthyroidism and ophthalmopathy. Overall study context: Pretreatment peripheral blood was obtained at initial diagnosis.

The germline V and J ends were trimmed by 3 bases and 2 bases, with 13 bases remaining between them. This CDR3 is 15 amino acids long. Germline V gives CDR1 ENHRY, CDR2 SYGVKD. When ophthalmopathy did not progress within 18 months, Graves' hyperthyroidism was considered stable. Aged 18 to 65, the patients had hyperthyroidism that was newly diagnosed and had lasted under 2 months. The clonotype originates from a woman in her 40s with Graves' hyperthyroidism. The V gene is TRBV10-3, the J gene TRBJ2-5; possibly TRBD2 for D (5 bases). The source material was blood. CDR3 nucleotide sequence: TGTGCCATCAGTGAATCCTTAGGAGGTCAAGAGACCCAGTACTTC. Amino acids: CAISESLGGQETQYF.